Each of the 11 T cell receptor beta chains below was sequenced from the same sample in a study of identical twins. TCRdb ran MiXCR on the 5' RACE reads and lists one entry per CDR3 protein. Of fewer than 650,000 distinct CDR3 sequences in the sample, about 7.6% were seen once. This same sample was also taken into another study, of yellow fever vaccine responses in identical twins.

Specimen: PBMCs. The receptors derive from a woman aged 18-29 years in good health.

This clonotype turned up a few times. The chain joins TRBV7-9 to TRBJ2-5, with D maybe TRBD1 (6 bases). Trimming stripped 2 bases from V and 1 base from J, with 14 bases between. The CDR3 extends over 16 amino acids. Germline-derived CDR1 and CDR2 are SEHNR and FQNEAQ (reference sequence). The CDR3, as DNA: TGTGCCAGCAGCTTACTCGGGGTAGGGGGCCAAGAGACCCAGTACTTC. It yields the protein CASSLLGVGGQETQYF.

This clonotype was seen at least ten times. The chain combines TRBV29-1 with TRBJ2-1; D remains unclear. From germline, CDR1 is SQVTM and CDR2 ANQGSEA. This CDR3 has 10 amino acids. With 7 bases removed from V and 2 bases from J, the gap between germline ends came to 3 bases. This chain's CDR3 is CSGTYNEQFF. The CDR3 DNA follows: TGCAGCGGAACCTACAATGAGCAGTTCTTC.

This clonotype was recorded many times. The chain combines TRBV5-1 with TRBJ2-3; tentative D call: TRBD1 (6 bases). Trimming stripped 4 bases from V and 1 base from J, with 19 bases between. The CDR3 totals 17 residues. Germline values: CDR1 SGHRS, CDR2 YFSETQ. In nucleotides, the CDR3 is TGCGCCAGCAGCCCTCCGATGCAGGGGAGCCGCACAGATACGCAGTATTTT. This encodes CASSPPMQGSRTDTQYF.

This clonotype has at least ten counts. The chain joins TRBV10-2 to TRBJ2-3, with unresolved D. Germline CDR1 is WSHSY and CDR2 is SAAADI. With 8 bases removed from V and 9 bases from J, the gap between germline ends came to 12 bases. The CDR3 has 11 residues. The CDR3 DNA follows: TGCGCCAGCCAGGACCTCCTCACGCAGTATTTT. This codes for CASQDLLTQYF.

This clonotype has a handful of counts. This chain connects TRBV20-1 to TRBJ2-7, with D uncertain. The CDR3 consists of 12 residues. The V end lost 3 bases, the J end lost 3 bases, and 9 bases lay between the germline ends. CDR1 and CDR2 (germline): DFQATT, SNEGSKA (reference sequence). CDR3 sequence (DNA): TGCAGTGCTAGGGGTAATCGCTACGAGCAGTACTTC. This encodes CSARGNRYEQYF.

This chain uses TRBV10-3 with TRBJ1-1; 7 bases align to TRBD1. The trim removed 10 bases at V and 1 base at J, leaving 18 bases unmatched. CDR3 length: 17 amino acids. Germline lookup yields CDR1 ENHRY and CDR2 SYGVKD. CDR3 sequence reads: CATTGTAPSSGNTEAFF. DNA of the CDR3: TGTGCCACCACGGGGACAGCTCCTTCTTCGGGGAACACTGAAGCTTTCTTT.

This clonotype occurred a few times. The rearrangement joins TRBV3-1 to TRBJ2-2; 7 positions agree with TRBD1. CDR3 size: 15 residues. Trimming removed 5 bases from V and 4 bases from J; junction bases left unmatched: 7. Germline CDR1 reads LGHDT; CDR2 reads YNNKEL (reference sequence). The CDR3 DNA follows: TGTGCCAGCAGCTCACAGGGGCTAACCACCGGGGAGCTGTTTTTT. Translating it yields CASSSQGLTTGELFF. Together with reference TRBV3-1 and TRBJ2-2, the CDR3 gives the full variable domain: DTAVSQTPKYLVTQMGNDKSIKCEQNLGHDTMYWYKQDSKKFLKIMFSYNNKELIINETVPNRFSPKSPDKAHLNLHINSLELGDSAVYFCASSSQGLTTGELFFGEGSRLTVL.

This clonotype has at least ten counts. The rearrangement joins TRBV5-1 to TRBJ2-3; D is possibly TRBD2 (5 bases). Germline loops: CDR1 SGHRS, CDR2 YFSETQ. The CDR3 runs to 15 residues. Trimming shortened V by 4 bases and J by 2 bases, and 14 bases separated the two germline ends. The CDR3 protein is CASSIDGLYTDTQYF. Written as DNA, the CDR3 is TGCGCCAGCAGCATTGACGGACTTTACACAGATACGCAGTATTTT.

The V call is TRBV3-1, the J call TRBJ1-5; D perhaps matches TRBD1 (6 bases). The CDR3 consists of 13 residues. Germline CDR1 and CDR2: LGHDT and YNNKEL (reference sequence). The ends were cut back, 4 bases at V and 10 bases at J, with 14 bases in the middle. The CDR3 bases are TGTGCCAGCAGCCTAAATAGGGGGATCCCCCAGCATTTT. This encodes CASSLNRGIPQHF. Supplemented by reference TRBV3-1 and TRBJ1-5, the full variable domain reads DTAVSQTPKYLVTQMGNDKSIKCEQNLGHDTMYWYKQDSKKFLKIMFSYNNKELIINETVPNRFSPKSPDKAHLNLHINSLELGDSAVYFCASSLNRGIPQHFGDGTRLSIL.

The chain recombines TRBV10-3 with TRBJ2-7; TRBD2 matches at 7 bases. After removal of 5 bases from V and 9 bases from J, the junction contained 19 bases not matched to a gene. Germline CDR1 reads ENHRY; CDR2 reads SYGVKD. CDR3 length: 16 amino acids. CDR3 amino acids: CAISSKGAGINTRQYF. In nucleotides, the CDR3 is TGTGCCATCAGTTCTAAGGGAGCGGGAATAAATACTCGGCAGTACTTC.

The chain couples TRBV20-1 to TRBJ2-3; no firm D call. The CDR3 loop spans 11 amino acids. Germline values: CDR1 DFQATT, CDR2 SNEGSKA (reference sequence). The V and J ends lost 6 bases and 2 bases respectively, with 6 bases between them. CDR3 DNA: TGCAGTGCCCCCCTCACAGATACGCAGTATTTT. Translation gives CSAPLTDTQYF.